This TCR beta chain came from a study of glioma-infiltrating T cells. TCR alpha and beta CDR3 regions were amplified from RNA using iRepertoire nested multiplex PCR. Input was roughly 100-450 ng of tissue mRNA or PBMC total RNA. TCRdb itself ran the multiplex PCR reads through MiXCR, one entry per CDR3 protein. Altogether some 110,000 distinct CDR3 sequences are present, more than 20% being singletons, with the ten largest covering about 15%. This clonotype has a handful of counts. What it binds is unknown. Findings and limits, study-wide: Gliomas, especially low-grade, showed above-expected tissue-blood divergence; non-neoplastic patients showed below. Only very few CDR3 sequences appeared in both tissue and blood.

Trimming at V came to 4 bases and at J to 5 bases, leaving 10 bases not matched to a gene. This CDR3 is 14 amino acids long. Germline values: CDR1 SQVTM, CDR2 ANQGSEA. Source material: glioma tissue, nonneoplastic brain tissue, or PBMCs (not recorded which). The TCR sequence derives from a human donor with low-grade glioma or glioblastoma, undergoing nonglioma brain surgery, or in good health (not recorded which). This chain uses TRBV29-1 with TRBJ2-5; 7 bases match TRBD2. The CDR3 coding sequence is TGCAGCGTTGTCCTAGCGGACGTTTGGGAGACCCAGTACTTC. Its translation is CSVVLADVWETQYF.